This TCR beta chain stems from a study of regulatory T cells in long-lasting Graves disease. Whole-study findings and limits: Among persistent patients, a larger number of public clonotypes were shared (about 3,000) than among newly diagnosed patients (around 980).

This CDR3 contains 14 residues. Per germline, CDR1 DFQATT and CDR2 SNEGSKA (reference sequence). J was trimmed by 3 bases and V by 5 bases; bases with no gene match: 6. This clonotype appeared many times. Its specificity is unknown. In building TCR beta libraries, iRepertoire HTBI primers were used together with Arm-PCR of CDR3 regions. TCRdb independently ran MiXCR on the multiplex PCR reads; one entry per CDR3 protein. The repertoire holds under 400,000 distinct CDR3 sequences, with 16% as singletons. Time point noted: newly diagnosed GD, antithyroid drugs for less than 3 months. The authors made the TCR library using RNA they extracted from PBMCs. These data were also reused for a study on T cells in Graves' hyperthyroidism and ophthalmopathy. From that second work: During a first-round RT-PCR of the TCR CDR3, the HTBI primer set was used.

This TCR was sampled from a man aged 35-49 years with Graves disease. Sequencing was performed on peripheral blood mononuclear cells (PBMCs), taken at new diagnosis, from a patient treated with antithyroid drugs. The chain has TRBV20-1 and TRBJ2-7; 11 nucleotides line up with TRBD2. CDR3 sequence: CSAPRLAGYYEQYF. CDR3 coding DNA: TGCAGTGCTCCCCGACTAGCGGGGTACTACGAGCAGTACTTC.